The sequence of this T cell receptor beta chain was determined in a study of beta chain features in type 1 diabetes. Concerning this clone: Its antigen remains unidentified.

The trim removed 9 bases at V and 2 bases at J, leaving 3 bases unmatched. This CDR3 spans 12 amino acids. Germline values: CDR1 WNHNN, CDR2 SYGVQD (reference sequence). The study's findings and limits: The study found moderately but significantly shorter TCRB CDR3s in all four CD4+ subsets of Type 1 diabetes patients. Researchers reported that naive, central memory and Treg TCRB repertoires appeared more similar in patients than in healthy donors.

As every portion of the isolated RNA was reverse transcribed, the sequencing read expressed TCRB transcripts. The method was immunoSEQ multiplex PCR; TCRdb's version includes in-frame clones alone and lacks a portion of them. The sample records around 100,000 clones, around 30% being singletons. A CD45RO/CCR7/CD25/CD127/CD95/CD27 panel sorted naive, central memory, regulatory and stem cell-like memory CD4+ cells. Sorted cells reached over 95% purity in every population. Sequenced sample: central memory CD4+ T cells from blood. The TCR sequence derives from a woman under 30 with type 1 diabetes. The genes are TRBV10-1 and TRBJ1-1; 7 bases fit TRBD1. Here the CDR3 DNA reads TGCGCCAGTCAGGGGGTAAACACTGAAGCTTTCTTT. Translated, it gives CASQGVNTEAFF.